Listed here are 30 T cell receptor beta chains from one sample, sequenced in a study of beta chain features in type 1 diabetes. What was sequenced were expressed TCRB transcripts, since all of the isolated RNA had been reverse transcribed. Profiling relied on immunoSEQ multiplex PCR, and the TCRdb table lists in-frame clones only, not all of them. Altogether 600,000 to 650,000 clones are present, 15% to 18% being singletons, with the ten largest covering around 0.1%. The sequencing sample was made of naive CD4+ T cells from blood. The receptors here all came from a man aged 18 to 35 in good health.

This chain links TRBV10-3 with TRBJ2-6, with unresolved D. V lost 2 bases and J 3 bases, leaving 8 bases between the germline ends. Germline V CDR1 and CDR2: ENHRY, SYGVKD. The CDR3 is 15 residues long. The CDR3 loop reads CAISEPGVGANVLTF. In nucleotides, the CDR3 is TGTGCCATCAGTGAGCCTGGGGTTGGGGCCAACGTCCTGACTTTC.

The chain links TRBV29-1 to TRBJ2-7; 12 bases agree with TRBD2. Germline V gene sequence: CDR1 SQVTM, CDR2 ANQGSEA. Trimming at V came to 5 bases and at J to 6 bases, leaving 8 bases not matched to a gene. The CDR3 has 14 residues. The CDR3 DNA sequence: TGCAGCGTTAAGACTAGCGGGGGCTTGGTCGAGCAGTACTTC. This sequence encodes CSVKTSGGLVEQYF.

This clone has more than one count but fewer than ten. The CDR3 here is CASSQEPRVGETQYF. The CDR3 DNA reads TGTGCCAGCAGCCAAGAGCCGAGGGTAGGAGAGACCCAGTACTTC. The chain uses TRBV4-2 and TRBJ2-5; a weak D match, TRBD2 (5 bases). Per germline, CDR1 LGHNA and CDR2 YNFKEQ. The germline V and J ends were trimmed by 0 bases and 4 bases, with 12 bases remaining between them. The CDR3 has 15 residues.

This rearrangement joins TRBV11-3 to TRBJ2-1; no firm D call. There are 12 residues in the CDR3. Trimming shortened V by 0 bases and J by 10 bases, and 7 bases separated the two germline ends. From germline, CDR1 is SGHNT and CDR2 YENEEA. CDR3 sequence reads: CASSLEVGEQFF. The CDR3 nucleotides are TGTGCCAGCAGCTTAGAGGTCGGGGAGCAGTTCTTC.

This clone was counted a few times. The chain employs TRBV2 and TRBJ1-2; tentatively, D is TRBD1 (5 bases). The CDR3 extends over 15 amino acids. The germline CDR1 and CDR2 sequences are SNHLY and FYNNEI. V shed 8 bases and J shed 0 bases, with 16 bases lying between them. This chain's CDR3 is CASSKEGLANYGYTF. In nucleotides, the CDR3 is TGTGCCAGCTCCAAGGAGGGGTTAGCTAACTATGGCTACACCTTC.

This clone was counted once. The genes are TRBV5-6 and TRBJ2-3; 8 nucleotides line up with TRBD1. Germline CDR1 SGHDT, CDR2 YYEEEE. Trimming at V came to 0 bases and at J to 12 bases, leaving 6 bases not matched to a gene. The CDR3 has 13 residues. CDR3 amino acids: CASSLGGQGIQYF. DNA for the CDR3: TGTGCCAGCAGCTTGGGAGGACAGGGAATCCAGTATTTT.

The chain has TRBV29-1 and TRBJ2-6, with D uncertain. V gave up 4 bases and J gave up 2 bases, with 9 bases separating them. The length of the CDR3 is 14 residues. Germline-derived CDR1 and CDR2 are SQVTM and ANQGSEA. CDR3 DNA: TGCAGCGTTGGAAGTGGGCCTGGGGCCAACGTCCTGACTTTC. This sequence encodes CSVGSGPGANVLTF.

The chain combines TRBV5-1 with TRBJ2-6; 7 nucleotides agree with TRBD1. Germline values: CDR1 SGHRS, CDR2 YFSETQ. The J segment lost 13 bases and the V segment lost 2 bases, leaving 9 bases of the junction unmatched. The CDR3 covers 14 residues. CDR3 residues: CASSLEGTAGVLTF. CDR3 nucleotides: TGCGCCAGCAGCTTAGAAGGGACAGCCGGGGTCCTGACTTTC.

The chain is built from TRBV28 and TRBJ1-2, with 11 bases identical to TRBD1. In germline, CDR1 is MDHEN, CDR2 SYDVKM. CDR3 size: 16 residues. J gave up 7 bases and V 5 bases, and 12 bases lay outside the gene matches. CDR3: CASSPLLGQGDSGYTF. The CDR3 DNA sequence: TGTGCCAGCAGTCCATTATTGGGACAGGGGGACAGTGGCTACACCTTC.

The V call is TRBV29-1, the J call TRBJ1-2, with 9 bases matching TRBD1. J lost 5 bases, V lost 6 bases, and 10 bases had no gene match. Germline CDR1 reads SQVTM; CDR2 reads ANQGSEA. The CDR3 consists of 14 residues. The CDR3 nucleotides read TGCAGCGTCGCCCGGGACAGGGAGGGGTATGGCTACACCTTC. Protein sequence: CSVARDREGYGYTF.

The gene calls are TRBV19 and TRBJ2-2; D is unclear. CDR1 is LNHDA, CDR2 SQIVND, per germline (reference sequence). The CDR3 length is 15 residues. V dropped 1 base and J dropped 6 bases, with 12 bases sitting between them. For the CDR3, the DNA is TGTGCCAGTAGTATAGCTTATCAAAGGTCCGGGGAGCTGTTTTTT. This gives the protein CASSIAYQRSGELFF. The full variable domain, rest sourced from reference TRBV19 and TRBJ2-2, is DGGITQSPKYLFRKEGQNVTLSCEQNLNHDAMYWYRQDPGQGLRLIYYSQIVNDFQKGDIAEGYSVSREKKESFPLTVTSAQKNPTAFYLCASSIAYQRSGELFFGEGSRLTVL.

This clone was picked up a small number of times. The rearrangement links TRBV25-1 to TRBJ1-4, with TRBD1 as a possible D gene (5 bases). Trimming cost V 3 bases and J 7 bases, with 15 bases left between them. This CDR3 contains 15 residues. CDR1 MGHDK and CDR2 SYGVNS come from the germline V gene. The CDR3 protein is CASSDPPDRGEKLFF. CDR3 bases: TGTGCCAGCAGTGACCCCCCAGACAGAGGTGAAAAACTGTTTTTT.

The J gene is TRBJ2-7, the V gene TRBV18; 9 bases line up with TRBD1. CDR3 length: 14 residues. Per germline, CDR1 KGHSH and CDR2 LQKENI. V shed 3 bases and J 3 bases; nucleotides not matched to a gene: 3. The CDR3 reads CASSPGTGFYEQYF. CDR3 bases: TGTGCCAGCTCACCCGGGACAGGGTTCTACGAGCAGTACTTC.

This clone was observed a handful of times. The rearrangement joins TRBV28 to TRBJ1-5; D unclear. This CDR3 comprises 13 residues. Looked up from germline, CDR1 is MDHEN and CDR2 is SYDVKM. Trimming cost V 4 bases and J 6 bases, with 10 bases left between them. CDR3 DNA sequence: TGTGCCAGCAGTTATTCGGATACTCAGCCCCAGCATTTT. Translated: CASSYSDTQPQHF.

The chain joins TRBV7-9 to TRBJ2-1; 10 bases are shared with TRBD2. The CDR3 covers 16 residues. After removal of 6 bases from V and 3 bases from J, the junction contained 8 bases not matched to a gene. The V gene's germline CDR1 is SEHNR and CDR2 FQNEAQ (reference sequence). CDR3 in amino acids: CASRPKLAGYYNEQFF. CDR3 in DNA: TGTGCCAGCAGACCAAAACTAGCGGGGTACTACAATGAGCAGTTCTTC.

This clone was detected only a few times. J is TRBJ2-7 and V is TRBV5-4, with 14 bases aligning to TRBD2. V was clipped by 0 bases and J by 3 bases; unmatched bases: 2. The length of the CDR3 is 16 residues. CDR1 and CDR2 from the germline V gene are SGHNT and YYREEE (reference sequence). CDR3 bases: TGTGCCAGCAGCTTGGGACTAGCGGGAGGGCTCTACGAGCAGTACTTC. This codes for CASSLGLAGGLYEQYF.

This rearrangement joins TRBV28 to TRBJ2-5; 11 nucleotides agree with TRBD2. V was pared by 2 bases and J by 5 bases, with 10 bases of the junction left unmatched. The CDR3 loop spans 17 amino acids. Per the germline V gene, CDR1 is MDHEN and CDR2 is SYDVKM. This chain's CDR3 is CASSLRRGLAGGETQYF. CDR3 in DNA: TGTGCCAGCAGTTTACGCCGTGGACTAGCGGGCGGGGAGACCCAGTACTTC.

Only a few counts were recorded for this clone. The chain couples TRBV19 to TRBJ2-4; 8 bases are a match to TRBD2. The CDR3 has 17 residues. Germline CDR1 reads LNHDA; CDR2 reads SQIVND (reference sequence). V shed 6 bases and J 2 bases; nucleotides not matched to a gene: 12. CDR3 protein: CASRLEDKRGSKNIQYF. CDR3 DNA: TGTGCCAGTAGACTTGAGGACAAGCGGGGGTCCAAAAACATTCAGTACTTC.

A few counts support this clone. V is TRBV7-3 and J is TRBJ2-7; TRBD1 agrees at 7 bases. The V and J ends lost 5 bases and 3 bases, in that order; junction bases with no gene match: 7. Looked up from germline, CDR1 is SGHTA and CDR2 is FQGTGA. This CDR3 contains 14 residues. The CDR3 loop is CASSNGQESYEQYF. Written as DNA, the CDR3 is TGTGCCAGCAGCAACGGACAGGAAAGCTACGAGCAGTACTTC.

The gene calls are TRBV5-1 and TRBJ1-1, with 8 bases fitting TRBD1. This CDR3 contains 15 residues. Losses at the gene ends were 4 bases for V and 8 bases for J; bases not matched to a gene: 13. Germline loops: CDR1 SGHRS, CDR2 YFSETQ. CDR3 nucleotide sequence: TGCGCCAGCAGCCGTGAGGACAGGGCGTACCGAGAAGCTTTCTTT. Translated: CASSREDRAYREAFF.

V gene TRBV19 combines with J gene TRBJ2-7, with 9 bases lining up with TRBD2. Germline V gives CDR1 LNHDA, CDR2 SQIVND (reference sequence). Unmatched junction bases numbered 13, after V lost 4 bases and J lost 9 bases. The CDR3 runs 15 residues. CDR3 sequence (DNA): TGTGCCAGTAGTAGCAGACTAGCGGATCTCCGGGGGCAGTACTTC. Encoded protein: CASSSRLADLRGQYF.

This rearrangement joins TRBV28 to TRBJ2-2; 10 bases map to TRBD2. The germline V gene has CDR1 MDHEN and CDR2 SYDVKM. The CDR3 sequence is 15 residues long. V lost 8 bases and J lost 2; bases outside the gene matches: 5. DNA of the CDR3: TGTGCCAGCGGACTAGCGGCAATCAACACCGGGGAGCTGTTTTTT. As protein: CASGLAAINTGELFF.

This clone was counted between two and nine times. This rearrangement joins TRBV5-1 to TRBJ2-7; D could derive from TRBD1 or TRBD2 (5 bases each). Germline-derived CDR1 and CDR2 are SGHRS and YFSETQ. Between the trimmed V and J ends, which lost 1 base and 4 bases, there was a span of 15 bases. CDR3 length: 15 amino acids. CDR3 sequence: CASSLSESGGYEQYF. As DNA, the CDR3 is TGCGCCAGCAGCTTGAGCGAGTCTGGGGGATACGAGCAGTACTTC.

This sequence joins TRBV4-2 and TRBJ2-7; TRBD1 or TRBD2 may be the D gene (7 bases each). Trimming cost V 4 bases and J 6 bases, with 19 bases left between them. CDR3 size: 15 residues. Germline CDR1 and CDR2: LGHNA and YNFKEQ. The CDR3 DNA sequence: TGTGCCAGCAGCCCACGACAGGGAGGGATGGGCGAGCAGTACTTC. It codes for CASSPRQGGMGEQYF.

This chain connects TRBV7-3 to TRBJ2-1; D remains ambiguous. Trimming removed 0 bases at V and 5 bases at J, with 5 bases between. Germline CDR1 reads SGHTA; CDR2 reads FQGTGA. This CDR3 region has 13 residues. The CDR3 DNA follows: TGTGCCAGCAGCTTAACGACCAACAATGAGCAGTTCTTC. It is translated as CASSLTTNNEQFF.

This clone turned up a few times. The chain carries TRBV2 and TRBJ2-3; D possibly corresponds to TRBD1 (6 bases). Germline lookup yields CDR1 SNHLY and CDR2 FYNNEI. V lost 6 bases to trimming and J lost 7 bases, with 20 bases between them. This CDR3 spans 15 amino acids. CDR3 sequence reads: CASRTGSAPTYTQYF. CDR3 in DNA: TGTGCCAGCAGAACAGGGTCGGCCCCCACCTATACGCAGTATTTT.

The CDR3 nucleotides read TGTGCCATCAGCGGTAGGGGCTCTGGGGCCAACGTCCTGACTTTC. Protein sequence: CAISGRGSGANVLTF. The gene calls are TRBV10-3 and TRBJ2-6; a weak D match, TRBD1 (5 bases). Germline CDR1 is ENHRY and CDR2 is SYGVKD. There are 15 residues in the CDR3. Trimming cost V 6 bases and J 0 bases, with 9 bases left between them.

This clone was seen a handful of times. This rearrangement joins TRBV5-4 to TRBJ2-2; D may be TRBD1 (6 bases). The CDR3 is 15 residues long. CDR1 is SGHNT and CDR2 is YYREEE in the germline V gene (reference sequence). V shed 4 bases and J shed 7 bases, with 17 bases lying between them. The CDR3 DNA reads as TGTGCCAGCAGCGATGCCAAACAGGGCGTCGGGGAGCTGTTTTTT. This translates into CASSDAKQGVGELFF.

A few counts support this clone. The rearrangement uses TRBV7-2 and TRBJ2-7; 12 positions match TRBD2. Per germline, CDR1 SGHTA and CDR2 FQGNSA. The CDR3 is 14 residues long. With V trimmed by 5 bases and J by 6 bases, 5 bases remained unmatched. CDR3 bases: TGTGCCAGCAGCACCCCTAGCGGGAGGGTCGAGCAGTACTTC. Translating it yields CASSTPSGRVEQYF.

This clone has only a few counts. The V and J genes are TRBV5-4 and TRBJ2-3; tentative D call: TRBD2 (6 bases). Per the germline V gene, CDR1 is SGHNT and CDR2 is YYREEE (reference sequence). CDR3 length: 14 residues. V was pared by 2 bases and J by 2 bases, with 9 bases between. The CDR3 DNA reads TGTGCCAGCAGCTTCGGGGGACCCACAGATACGCAGTATTTT. This sequence encodes CASSFGGPTDTQYF.